A selection of T cell receptor beta chains follows, all from one sample in a study of T-cell memory formation after mild COVID-19. TCRdb re-derived calls from the 5' RACE reads in MiXCR, one entry per CDR3 protein. The repertoire holds 250,000 to 300,000 distinct CDR3 sequences, around 16% seen once, with around 23% in the top ten. Sequenced input: PBMCs or a T cell subset sorted from them (not recorded which). The receptors stem from a man between 18 and 35 years old who had mild COVID-19 (a few samples of this study predate the infection). Cell type and time point are not known. The CDR3 runs from the conserved cysteine through the conserved F or W. The order of the fields is clone size, V gene, D gene, J gene, CDR3 protein, CDR3 DNA. A D gene is named only where the DNA matches it firmly. The listing skips clone size in some rows; elsewhere it reads once, few, many or a size class.

few	TRBV29-1	TRBD1	TRBJ2-4	CSVAGGPHIQYF	TGCAGCGTTGCAGGGGGCCCGCACATTCAGTACTTC
few	TRBV6-2/TRBV6-3	TRBD2	TRBJ2-3	CASRSGDFTDTQYF	TGTGCCAGCAGAAGCGGGGACTTCACAGATACGCAGTATTTT
NA	TRBV5-1	TRBD2	TRBJ2-5	CASSTGETSRQETQYF	TGCGCCAGCAGCACGGGGGAGACTAGCAGACAAGAGACCCAGTACTTC
NA	TRBV20-1	TRBD1	TRBJ1-2	CSAREGTVFNTF	TGCAGTGCTAGGGAGGGGACAGTATTTAACACCTTC
few	TRBV14	TRBD1	TRBJ2-1	CASSWRPTGLVRNEQFF	TGTGCCAGCAGCTGGCGTCCGACAGGGCTCGTGAGAAATGAGCAGTTCTTC
NA	TRBV5-1	NA	TRBJ1-1	CASSLGAQNTEAFF	TGCGCCAGCAGCTTGGGGGCACAGAACACTGAAGCTTTCTTT
NA	TRBV7-9	NA	TRBJ2-7	CASGPTYEQYF	TGTGCCAGCGGGCCAACCTACGAGCAGTACTTC
few	TRBV12-3/TRBV12-4	NA	TRBJ2-5	CASTHPGETQYF	TGTGCCAGCACCCACCCGGGGGAGACCCAGTACTTC
few	TRBV5-1	NA	TRBJ2-3	CASSSQWTDTQYF	TGCGCCAGCAGCTCCCAATGGACAGATACGCAGTATTTT
few	TRBV24-1	NA	TRBJ2-1	CATSDPRSSGDRNGEQFF	TGTGCCACCAGTGACCCCCGTAGTTCTGGGGACCGCAACGGGGAGCAGTTCTTC